The T cell receptor (beta chain) under discussion was sequenced for a study of response to subunit inactivated influenza vaccine. This clonotype was seen only a few times. Its antigen is as yet unknown. MiXCR, applied by TCRdb to the RT-PCR reads, yields one record per CDR3 protein. The data show approximately 680,000 distinct CDR3 sequences, 15% to 18% seen once. This CDR3 has 13 amino acids. V lost 4 bases and J 8 bases, leaving 12 bases between the germline ends. CDR1 is MNHEY and CDR2 is SVGEGT in the germline V gene. The study's findings and limits: Researchers suggested that each seasonal influenza vaccination recruits few new T cells.

The receptor was derived from a man aged 50-60 years who received an inactivated influenza vaccine. The sample in question was PBMCs from blood, obtained 11 to 12 days after vaccination. This chain uses TRBV6-2 or TRBV6-3 with TRBJ2-4, with D tentatively TRBD2 (6 bases). For the CDR3, the DNA is TGTGCCAGCAGTTTCCAGCGGAGGGACATTCAGTACTTC. Translated: CASSFQRRDIQYF.